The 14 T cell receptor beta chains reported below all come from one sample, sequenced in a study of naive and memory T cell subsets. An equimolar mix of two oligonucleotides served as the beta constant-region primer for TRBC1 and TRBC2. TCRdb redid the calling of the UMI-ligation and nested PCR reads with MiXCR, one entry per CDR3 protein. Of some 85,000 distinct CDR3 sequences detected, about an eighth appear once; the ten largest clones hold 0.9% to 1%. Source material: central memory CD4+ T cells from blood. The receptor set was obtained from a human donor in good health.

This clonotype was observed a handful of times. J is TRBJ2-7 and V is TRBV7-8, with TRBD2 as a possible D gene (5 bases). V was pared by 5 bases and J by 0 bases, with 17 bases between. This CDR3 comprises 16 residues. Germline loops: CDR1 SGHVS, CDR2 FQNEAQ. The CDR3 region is CASSPSWTASSYEQYF. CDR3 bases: TGTGCCAGCAGCCCTAGCTGGACGGCCAGCTCCTACGAGCAGTACTTC.

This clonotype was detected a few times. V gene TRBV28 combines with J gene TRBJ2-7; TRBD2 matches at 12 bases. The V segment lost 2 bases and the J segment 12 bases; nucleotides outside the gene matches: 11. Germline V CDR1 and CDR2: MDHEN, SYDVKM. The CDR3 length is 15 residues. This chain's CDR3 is CASSLTTSGRMEGYF. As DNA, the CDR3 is TGTGCCAGCAGTTTAACGACTAGCGGGAGAATGGAGGGGTACTTC.

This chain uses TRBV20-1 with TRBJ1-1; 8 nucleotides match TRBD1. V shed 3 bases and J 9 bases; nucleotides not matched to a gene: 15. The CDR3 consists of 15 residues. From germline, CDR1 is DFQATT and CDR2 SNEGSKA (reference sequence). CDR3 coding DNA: TGCAGTGCTAGGGCCGGGACAGGATGGAGCCCTAAAGCTTTCTTT. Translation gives CSARAGTGWSPKAFF.

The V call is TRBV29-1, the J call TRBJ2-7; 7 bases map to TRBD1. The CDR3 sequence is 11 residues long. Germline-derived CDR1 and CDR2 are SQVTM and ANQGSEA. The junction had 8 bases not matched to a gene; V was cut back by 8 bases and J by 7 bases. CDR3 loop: CSFNRGGEQYF. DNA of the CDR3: TGCAGCTTTAACAGGGGCGGTGAGCAGTACTTC.

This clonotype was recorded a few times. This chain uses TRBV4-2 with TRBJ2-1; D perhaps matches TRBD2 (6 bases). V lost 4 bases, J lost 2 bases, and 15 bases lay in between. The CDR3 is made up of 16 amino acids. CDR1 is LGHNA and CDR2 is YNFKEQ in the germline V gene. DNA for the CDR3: TGTGCCAGCAGCCCGAGGGCGGAGGGGACCTACAATGAGCAGTTCTTC. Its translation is CASSPRAEGTYNEQFF.

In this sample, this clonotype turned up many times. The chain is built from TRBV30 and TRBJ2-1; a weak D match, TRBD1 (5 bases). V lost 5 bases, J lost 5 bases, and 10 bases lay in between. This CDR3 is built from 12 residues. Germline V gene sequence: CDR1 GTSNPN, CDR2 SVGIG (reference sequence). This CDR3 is CAWGHLNNEQFF. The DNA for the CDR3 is TGTGCCTGGGGACACCTCAACAATGAGCAGTTCTTC.

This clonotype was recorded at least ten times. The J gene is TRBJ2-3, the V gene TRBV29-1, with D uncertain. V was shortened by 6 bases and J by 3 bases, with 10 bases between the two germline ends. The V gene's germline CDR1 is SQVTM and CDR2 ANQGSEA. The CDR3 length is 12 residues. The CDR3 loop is CSVDGETDTQYF. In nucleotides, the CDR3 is TGCAGCGTCGACGGCGAGACAGATACGCAGTATTTT.

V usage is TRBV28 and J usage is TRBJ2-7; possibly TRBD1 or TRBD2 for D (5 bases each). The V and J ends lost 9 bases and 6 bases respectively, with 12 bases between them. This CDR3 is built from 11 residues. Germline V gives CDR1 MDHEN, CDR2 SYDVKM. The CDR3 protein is CASGGLREQYF. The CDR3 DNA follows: TGTGCCAGTGGGGGTTTGCGCGAGCAGTACTTC.

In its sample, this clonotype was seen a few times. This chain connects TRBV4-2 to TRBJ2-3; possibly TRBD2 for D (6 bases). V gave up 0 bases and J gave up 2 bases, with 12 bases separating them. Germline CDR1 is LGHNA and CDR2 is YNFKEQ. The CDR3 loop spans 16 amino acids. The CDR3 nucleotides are TGTGCCAGCAGCCAAGACGTGCGGGAAGTCACAGATACGCAGTATTTT. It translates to CASSQDVREVTDTQYF.

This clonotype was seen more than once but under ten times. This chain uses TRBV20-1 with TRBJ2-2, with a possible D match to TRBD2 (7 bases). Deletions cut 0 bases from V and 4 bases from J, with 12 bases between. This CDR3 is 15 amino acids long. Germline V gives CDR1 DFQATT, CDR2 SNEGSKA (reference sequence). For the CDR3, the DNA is TGCAGTGCTAGAGATCCGAGGGGGGGCACCGGGGAGCTGTTTTTT. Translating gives CSARDPRGGTGELFF.

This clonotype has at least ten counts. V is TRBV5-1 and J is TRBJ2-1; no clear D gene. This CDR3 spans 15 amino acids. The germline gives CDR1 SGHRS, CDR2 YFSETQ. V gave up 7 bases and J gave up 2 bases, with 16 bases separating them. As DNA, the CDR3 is TGCGCCAGCCATCCAAGGACGGTGGCCTACAATGAGCAGTTCTTC. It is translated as CASHPRTVAYNEQFF.

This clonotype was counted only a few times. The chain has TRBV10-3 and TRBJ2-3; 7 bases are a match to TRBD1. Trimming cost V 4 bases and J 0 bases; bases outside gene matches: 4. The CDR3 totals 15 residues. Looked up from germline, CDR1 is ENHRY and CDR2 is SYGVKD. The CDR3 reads CAISGAGGSTDTQYF. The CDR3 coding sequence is TGTGCCATCAGTGGGGCAGGGGGTAGCACAGATACGCAGTATTTT.

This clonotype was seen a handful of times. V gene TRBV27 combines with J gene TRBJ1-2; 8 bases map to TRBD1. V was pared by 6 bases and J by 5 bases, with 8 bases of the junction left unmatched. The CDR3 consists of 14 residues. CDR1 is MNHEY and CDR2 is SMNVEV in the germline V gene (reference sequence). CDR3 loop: CASRQNTGGYGYTF. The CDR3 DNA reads TGTGCCAGCAGACAAAACACAGGGGGATATGGCTACACCTTC.

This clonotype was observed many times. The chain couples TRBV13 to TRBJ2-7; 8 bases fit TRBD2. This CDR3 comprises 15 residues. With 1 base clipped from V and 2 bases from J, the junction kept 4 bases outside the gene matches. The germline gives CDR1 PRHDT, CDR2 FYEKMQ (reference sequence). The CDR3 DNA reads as TGTGCCAGCAGCTTAGCCCAGACTAGCGCCTACGAGCAGTACTTC. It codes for CASSLAQTSAYEQYF.